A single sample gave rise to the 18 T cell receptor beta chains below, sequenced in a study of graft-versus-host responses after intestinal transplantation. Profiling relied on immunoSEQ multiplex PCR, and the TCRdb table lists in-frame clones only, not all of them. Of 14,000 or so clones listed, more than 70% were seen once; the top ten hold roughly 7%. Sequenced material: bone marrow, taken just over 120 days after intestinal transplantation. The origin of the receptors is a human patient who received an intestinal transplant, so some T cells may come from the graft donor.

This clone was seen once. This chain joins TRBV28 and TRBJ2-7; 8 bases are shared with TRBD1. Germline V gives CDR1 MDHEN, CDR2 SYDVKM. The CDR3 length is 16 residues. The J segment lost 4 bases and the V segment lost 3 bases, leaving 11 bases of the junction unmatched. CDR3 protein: CASSFNTGTGDYEQYF. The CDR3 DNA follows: TGTGCCAGCAGTTTTAACACCGGGACAGGAGATTACGAGCAGTACTTC.

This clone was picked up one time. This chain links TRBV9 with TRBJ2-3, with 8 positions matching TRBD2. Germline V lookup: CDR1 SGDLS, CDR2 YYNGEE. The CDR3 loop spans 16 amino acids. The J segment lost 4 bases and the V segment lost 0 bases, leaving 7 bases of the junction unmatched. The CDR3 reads CASSVAGLAVSDTQYF. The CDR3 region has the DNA TGTGCCAGCAGCGTAGCAGGACTAGCAGTTTCAGATACGCAGTATTTT.

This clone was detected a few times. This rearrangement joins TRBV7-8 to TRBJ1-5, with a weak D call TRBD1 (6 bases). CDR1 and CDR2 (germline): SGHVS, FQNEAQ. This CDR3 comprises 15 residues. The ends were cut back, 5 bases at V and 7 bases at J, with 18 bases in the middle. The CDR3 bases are TGTGCCAGCAGCCATCTGGACAGCGAGGGGCAGCCCCAGCATTTT. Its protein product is CASSHLDSEGQPQHF.

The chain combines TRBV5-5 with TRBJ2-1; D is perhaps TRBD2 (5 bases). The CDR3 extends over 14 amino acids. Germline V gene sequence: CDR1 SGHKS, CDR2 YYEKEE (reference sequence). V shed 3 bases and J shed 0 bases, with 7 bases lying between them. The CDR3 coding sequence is TGTGCCAGCAGCTATCGGGGCTCCTACAATGAGCAGTTCTTC. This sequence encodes CASSYRGSYNEQFF.

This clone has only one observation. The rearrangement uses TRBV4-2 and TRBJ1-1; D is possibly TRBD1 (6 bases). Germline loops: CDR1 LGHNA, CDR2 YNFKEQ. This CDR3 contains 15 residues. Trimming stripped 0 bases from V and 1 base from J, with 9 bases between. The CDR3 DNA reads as TGTGCCAGCAGCCAAGAAACAGGGAAGAACACTGAAGCTTTCTTT. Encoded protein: CASSQETGKNTEAFF.

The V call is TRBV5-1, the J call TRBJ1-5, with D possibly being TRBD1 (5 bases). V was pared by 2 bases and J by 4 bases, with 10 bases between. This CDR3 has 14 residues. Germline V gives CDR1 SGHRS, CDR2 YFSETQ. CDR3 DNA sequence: TGCGCCAGCAGCTTATGGGGGACTAATCAGCCCCAGCATTTT. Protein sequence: CASSLWGTNQPQHF.

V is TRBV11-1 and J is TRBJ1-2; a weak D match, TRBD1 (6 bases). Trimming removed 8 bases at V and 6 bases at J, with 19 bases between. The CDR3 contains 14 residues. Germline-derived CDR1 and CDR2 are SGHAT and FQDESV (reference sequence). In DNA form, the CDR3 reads TGTGCCAGCTGCCAAAATGACAGGTCTGATGGCTACACCTTC. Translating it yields CASCQNDRSDGYTF.

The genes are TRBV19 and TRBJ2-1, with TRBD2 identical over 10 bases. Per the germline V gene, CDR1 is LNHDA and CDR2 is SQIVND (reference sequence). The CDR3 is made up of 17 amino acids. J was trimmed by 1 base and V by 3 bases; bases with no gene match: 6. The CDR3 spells CASSIRTSGISYNEQFF. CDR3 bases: TGTGCCAGTAGTATCCGGACTAGCGGCATATCCTACAATGAGCAGTTCTTC. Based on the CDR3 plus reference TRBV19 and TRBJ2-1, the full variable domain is DGGITQSPKYLFRKEGQNVTLSCEQNLNHDAMYWYRQDPGQGLRLIYYSQIVNDFQKGDIAEGYSVSREKKESFPLTVTSAQKNPTAFYLCASSIRTSGISYNEQFFGPGTRLTVL.

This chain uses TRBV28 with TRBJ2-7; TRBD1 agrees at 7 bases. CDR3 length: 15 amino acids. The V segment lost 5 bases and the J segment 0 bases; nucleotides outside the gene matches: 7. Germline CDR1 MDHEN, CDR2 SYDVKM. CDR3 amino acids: CASSIQTGHSYEQYF. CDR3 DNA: TGTGCCAGCAGTATCCAGACAGGGCACTCCTACGAGCAGTACTTC.

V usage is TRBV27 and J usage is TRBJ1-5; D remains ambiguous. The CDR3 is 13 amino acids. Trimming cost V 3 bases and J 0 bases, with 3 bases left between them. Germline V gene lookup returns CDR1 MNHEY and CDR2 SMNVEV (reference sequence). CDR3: CASSLGSNQPQHF. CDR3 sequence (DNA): TGTGCCAGCAGTTTGGGTAGCAATCAGCCCCAGCATTTT.

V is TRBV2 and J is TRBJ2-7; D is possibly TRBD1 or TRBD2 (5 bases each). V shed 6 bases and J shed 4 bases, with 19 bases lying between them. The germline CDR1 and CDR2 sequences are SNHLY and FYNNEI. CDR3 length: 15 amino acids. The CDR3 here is CASSDPRGWGYEQYF. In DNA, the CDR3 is TGTGCCAGCAGCGACCCCCGAGGGTGGGGGTACGAGCAGTACTTC.

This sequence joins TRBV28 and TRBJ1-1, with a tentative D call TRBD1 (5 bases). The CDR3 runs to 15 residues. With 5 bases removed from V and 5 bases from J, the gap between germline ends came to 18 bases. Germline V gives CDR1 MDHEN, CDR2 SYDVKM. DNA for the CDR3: TGTGCCAGCAGTAGGACACCAATTGGGAGGACTGAAGCTTTCTTT. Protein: CASSRTPIGRTEAFF. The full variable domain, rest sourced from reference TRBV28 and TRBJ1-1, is DVKVTQSSRYLVKRTGEKVFLECVQDMDHENMFWYRQDPGLGLRLIYFSYDVKMKEKGDIPEGYSVSREKKERFSLILESASTNQTSMYLCASSRTPIGRTEAFFGQGTRLTVV.

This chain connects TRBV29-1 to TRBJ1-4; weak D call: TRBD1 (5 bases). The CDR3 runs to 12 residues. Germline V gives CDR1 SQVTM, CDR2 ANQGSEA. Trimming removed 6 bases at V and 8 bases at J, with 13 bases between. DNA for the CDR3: TGCAGCGTCTCAAGTGGGGGGGAAAAACTGTTTTTT. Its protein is CSVSSGGEKLFF.

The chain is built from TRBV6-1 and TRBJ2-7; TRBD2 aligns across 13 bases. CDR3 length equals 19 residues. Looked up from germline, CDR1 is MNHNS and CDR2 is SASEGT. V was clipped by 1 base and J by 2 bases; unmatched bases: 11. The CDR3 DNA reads TGTGCCAGCAGTGAAGTACTAGCGGGAGGGACCTTCAAGACCTACGAGCAGTACTTC. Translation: CASSEVLAGGTFKTYEQYF.

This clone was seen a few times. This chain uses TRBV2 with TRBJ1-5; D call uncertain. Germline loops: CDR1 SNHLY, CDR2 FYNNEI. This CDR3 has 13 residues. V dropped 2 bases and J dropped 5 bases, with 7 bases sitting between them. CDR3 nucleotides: TGTGCCAGCAGTGAAAGGTGGGATCAGCCCCAGCATTTT. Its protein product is CASSERWDQPQHF.

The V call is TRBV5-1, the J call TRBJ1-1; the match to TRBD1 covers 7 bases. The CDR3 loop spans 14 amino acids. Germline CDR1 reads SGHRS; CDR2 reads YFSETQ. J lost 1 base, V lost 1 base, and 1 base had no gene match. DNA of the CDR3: TGCGCCAGCAGCTTGAACAGGGGGAACACTGAAGCTTTCTTT. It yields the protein CASSLNRGNTEAFF.

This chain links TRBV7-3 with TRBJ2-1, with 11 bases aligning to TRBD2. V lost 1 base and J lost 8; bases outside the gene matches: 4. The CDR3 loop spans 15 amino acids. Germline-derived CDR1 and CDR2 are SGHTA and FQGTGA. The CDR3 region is CASSLISGRVYEQFF. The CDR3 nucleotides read TGTGCCAGCAGCTTAATTAGCGGGAGGGTGTATGAGCAGTTCTTC.

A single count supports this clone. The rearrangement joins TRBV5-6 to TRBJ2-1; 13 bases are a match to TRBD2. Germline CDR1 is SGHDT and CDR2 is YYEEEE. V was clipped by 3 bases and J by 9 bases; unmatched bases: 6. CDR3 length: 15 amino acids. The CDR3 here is CASSSGLAGSSEQFF. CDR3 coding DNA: TGTGCCAGCAGCTCGGGACTAGCGGGATCGAGTGAGCAGTTCTTC.